This T cell receptor beta chain is drawn from a study of beta chain features in type 1 diabetes. Germline V gene data show CDR1 as MNHEY and CDR2 as SVGAGI. The CDR3 is 12 residues long. Trimming stripped 9 bases from V and 6 bases from J, with 15 bases between. This clone has more than one count but fewer than ten. What it binds is not known. Broader study findings: There was a moderate but significant shortening of TCRB CDR3s in all four CD4+ subsets of Type 1 diabetes patients.

Since all of the isolated RNA was reverse transcribed, expressed TCRB transcripts were what got sequenced. This table comes from immunoSEQ multiplex PCR, and its TCRdb copy is limited to in-frame clones, with some not included. The data hold around 280,000 clones, with 7.5% to 9.5% observed a single time. The sequence derives from a woman younger than 30 in good health. Sequences were obtained from central memory CD4+ T cells from blood. This chain uses TRBV6-5 with TRBJ2-7; D call uncertain. The CDR3 DNA is TGTGCCAGTGTACCCCGACGAGGCGAGCAGTACTTC. It is translated as CASVPRRGEQYF.